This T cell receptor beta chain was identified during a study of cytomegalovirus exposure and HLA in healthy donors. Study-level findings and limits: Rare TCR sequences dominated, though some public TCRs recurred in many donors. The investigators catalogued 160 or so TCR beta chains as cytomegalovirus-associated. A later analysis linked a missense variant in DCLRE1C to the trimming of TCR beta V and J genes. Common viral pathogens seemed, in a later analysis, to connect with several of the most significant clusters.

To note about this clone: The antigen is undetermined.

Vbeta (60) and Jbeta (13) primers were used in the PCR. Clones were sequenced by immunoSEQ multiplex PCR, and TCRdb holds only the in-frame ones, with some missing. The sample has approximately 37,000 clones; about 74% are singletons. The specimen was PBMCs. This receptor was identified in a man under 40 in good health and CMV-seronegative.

The CDR3 spells CASSLDLRGVDDEKLFF. DNA for the CDR3: TGTGCCAGCAGCTTAGATCTCCGGGGAGTCGACGATGAAAAACTGTTTTTT. The rearrangement links TRBV11-2 to TRBJ1-4, with D unresolved. The CDR3 is 17 residues long. The V end lost 0 bases, the J end lost 6 bases, and 17 bases lay between the germline ends. From germline, CDR1 is SGHAT and CDR2 FQNNGV.